This T cell receptor beta chain comes out of a study of OX40 agonist ivuxolimab in advanced cancers. As for the study in general: Patients enrolled in dose escalation were diagnosed with hepatocellular carcinoma, melanoma, renal cell or head and neck cancer. Aged roughly 23 to 79 with a mean of approximately 60 years, they were about 78% male.

This CDR3 has 11 residues. The V and J ends lost 8 bases and 7 bases, in that order; junction bases with no gene match: 4. Germline CDR1 is MNHEY and CDR2 is SVGAGI. In its sample, this clone was seen a few times. TCRdb keeps only in-frame clones here, not all; method: immunoSEQ multiplex PCR. The table has 20,000 to 25,000 clones, roughly 81% seen once. This clonotype was obtained from an adult with an advanced solid tumor such as melanoma, head and neck, liver or kidney cancer. The specimen was CD4+ or CD8+ T cells sorted from blood, collected in a trial of the OX40 agonist ivuxolimab. This chain links TRBV6-5 with TRBJ1-1; TRBD1 matches 7 bases. DNA of the CDR3: TGTGCCAGCCTCCACAGGGGTGAAGCTTTCTTT. Protein: CASLHRGEAFF.